The clone carrying this T cell receptor (beta chain) was observed once. Its matching antigen is unknown. The data derive from a study of T cell responses to AZD1222 COVID-19 vaccine. About the study: Second-dose schedules of about 4 or about 12 weeks were combined. Study-wide results and caveats: Spike-specific TCR breadth and depth rose after two AZD1222 doses. The study found vaccine-associated CD4 TCRs spanning spike, dominant at 160-218 and 743-854. At baseline, just six AZD1222 recipients tested seropositive.

Some clones are missing from TCRdb's copy, which holds only in-frame ones; the method was immunoSEQ multiplex PCR. The profile shows 100,000 to 150,000 clones, under 90% of them singletons. Germline loops: CDR1 SGHDN, CDR2 FVKESK. There are 16 residues in the CDR3. The V segment lost 0 bases and the J segment 2 bases; nucleotides outside the gene matches: 6. The sequenced sample was peripheral blood, obtained on day 0 of AZD1222 vaccination. The chain couples TRBV14 to TRBJ2-7; 8 bases are shared with TRBD1. The TCR comes from an adult in good health. The chain's CDR3 is CASSQDGDRTPYEQYF. The CDR3 DNA reads TGTGCCAGCAGCCAAGATGGGGACAGGACCCCCTACGAGCAGTACTTC.